The next 21 T cell receptor beta chains were all read from a single sample in a study of Ad26.COV2.S vaccination and SARS-CoV-2 variants. Sequenced by immunoSEQ multiplex PCR; TCRdb stores in-frame clones only, minus some. Here the sample spans about 420,000 clones, roughly 90% being singletons. Treatment described: some 19 received Ad26.COV2.S at low or high dose, single or two shots; 5 received placebo; per-sample allocation not given. It was on day 63 after the first vaccine or placebo injection that samples were taken. The material sequenced was peripheral blood, taken in a trial of Ad26.COV2.S vaccine versus placebo. These TCRs come from a person between 18 and 60 years old who received the Ad26.COV2.S COVID-19 vaccine or a placebo.

The chain uses TRBV2 and TRBJ2-5; 8 bases map to TRBD1. The trim removed 3 bases at V and 3 bases at J, leaving 6 bases unmatched. The length of the CDR3 is 15 residues. CDR1 is SNHLY, CDR2 FYNNEI, per germline. CDR3 residues: CASSDPRGRKETQYF. CDR3 sequence (DNA): TGTGCCAGCAGTGATCCCAGGGGGCGGAAAGAGACCCAGTACTTC.

This rearrangement joins TRBV19 to TRBJ1-5; no clear D gene. The CDR3 totals 15 residues. Trimming took 1 base from V and 2 from J, leaving 9 bases between them. Germline-derived CDR1 and CDR2 are LNHDA and SQIVND (reference sequence). CDR3 residues: CASSIGSRGNQPQHF. The CDR3, as DNA: TGTGCCAGTAGTATAGGGAGTCGGGGCAATCAGCCCCAGCATTTT. The full variable domain, completed using reference TRBV19 and TRBJ1-5, is DGGITQSPKYLFRKEGQNVTLSCEQNLNHDAMYWYRQDPGQGLRLIYYSQIVNDFQKGDIAEGYSVSREKKESFPLTVTSAQKNPTAFYLCASSIGSRGNQPQHFGDGTRLSIL.

The V and J genes are TRBV3-1 (or the pseudogene TRBV3-2) and TRBJ1-3; D gene unclear. Trimming removed 3 bases at V and 4 bases at J, with 13 bases between. The CDR3 is made up of 15 amino acids. The V gene's germline CDR1 is LGHDT and CDR2 YNNKEL (reference sequence). This CDR3 reads CASSQRGDGGNTIYF. The CDR3 coding sequence is TGTGCCAGCAGCCAGCGCGGCGACGGGGGAAACACCATATATTTT.

The chain is built from TRBV28 and TRBJ1-1, with 7 bases aligning to TRBD1. Looked up from germline, CDR1 is MDHEN and CDR2 is SYDVKM. Trimming removed 4 bases from V and 2 bases from J; junction bases left unmatched: 4. The CDR3 has 14 residues. The chain's CDR3 is CASSSTGVNTEAFF. In DNA form, the CDR3 reads TGTGCCAGCAGTTCCACAGGGGTAAACACTGAAGCTTTCTTT.

The chain employs TRBV6-5 and TRBJ2-3; no clear D. The ends were cut back, 6 bases at V and 6 bases at J, with 10 bases in the middle. The CDR3 length is 12 residues. Germline CDR1 reads MNHEY; CDR2 reads SVGAGI. The CDR3 protein is CASRRPWDTQYF. The CDR3 coding sequence is TGTGCCAGCAGAAGACCCTGGGATACGCAGTATTTT.

The chain has TRBV9 and TRBJ1-5, with 7 bases that match TRBD1. J gave up 3 bases and V 3 bases, and 3 bases lay outside the gene matches. The CDR3 is 14 residues long. Germline loops: CDR1 SGDLS, CDR2 YYNGEE. CDR3 amino acids: CASSAQGDNQPQHF. The CDR3 DNA reads TGTGCCAGCAGCGCCCAGGGGGACAATCAGCCCCAGCATTTT.

This rearrangement joins TRBV19 to TRBJ1-5; unclear D gene. CDR3 length: 15 residues. V was pared by 4 bases and J by 0 bases, with 10 bases between. Germline CDR1 reads LNHDA; CDR2 reads SQIVND (reference sequence). CDR3 bases: TGTGCCAGTAGTACCTCCCGGAATAGCAATCAGCCCCAGCATTTT. Its protein product is CASSTSRNSNQPQHF. Filled out from reference TRBV19 and TRBJ1-5, the complete variable domain reads DGGITQSPKYLFRKEGQNVTLSCEQNLNHDAMYWYRQDPGQGLRLIYYSQIVNDFQKGDIAEGYSVSREKKESFPLTVTSAQKNPTAFYLCASSTSRNSNQPQHFGDGTRLSIL.

The chain recombines TRBV2 with TRBJ1-5; D ambiguous. The CDR3 totals 12 residues. V lost 5 bases, J lost 5 bases, and 7 bases lay in between. Looked up from germline, CDR1 is SNHLY and CDR2 is FYNNEI. The CDR3 sequence is CASSRLDQPQHF. CDR3 DNA sequence: TGTGCCAGCAGTCGACTCGATCAGCCCCAGCATTTT.

V is TRBV7-2 and J is TRBJ2-3; D possibly corresponds to TRBD2 (5 bases). Germline loops: CDR1 SGHTA, CDR2 FQGNSA. This CDR3 contains 15 residues. V lost 2 bases and J lost 0, with 9 bases in between. Here the CDR3 reads CASSLTRTSTDTQYF. The CDR3, as DNA: TGTGCCAGCAGCTTAACCCGGACTAGCACAGATACGCAGTATTTT.

CDR3 nucleotides: TGTGCCAGCAGCTTATATGGGGCTGGCACAGATACGCAGTATTTT. It codes for CASSLYGAGTDTQYF. V gene TRBV7-9 combines with J gene TRBJ2-3, with D tentatively TRBD1 (5 bases). V dropped 2 bases and J dropped 1 base, with 10 bases sitting between them. This CDR3 has 15 residues. Germline CDR1 SEHNR, CDR2 FQNEAQ (reference sequence).

The chain carries TRBV7-9 and TRBJ2-2; D uncertain. CDR3 length: 13 amino acids. V gave up 2 bases and J gave up 3 bases, with 4 bases separating them. From germline, CDR1 is SEHNR and CDR2 FQNEAQ (reference sequence). The CDR3 region is CASSLSYTGELFF. CDR3 nucleotides: TGTGCCAGCAGCTTATCCTACACCGGGGAGCTGTTTTTT.

The genes are TRBV2 and TRBJ2-7; D not certain. Germline V CDR1 and CDR2: SNHLY, FYNNEI. Trimming shortened V by 5 bases and J by 4 bases, and 6 bases separated the two germline ends. The CDR3 loop spans 11 amino acids. The CDR3: CASSPGYEQYF. For the CDR3, the DNA is TGTGCCAGCAGTCCAGGATACGAGCAGTACTTC.

This clone has only a few counts. The chain has TRBV7-9 and TRBJ1-5; the D gene is possibly TRBD1 (6 bases). The CDR3 totals 12 residues. V lost 5 bases to trimming and J lost 6 bases, with 8 bases between them. Germline V CDR1 and CDR2: SEHNR, FQNEAQ (reference sequence). The DNA for the CDR3 is TGTGCCAGCAGCGAGGGGGGTCAGCCCCAGCATTTT. Protein sequence: CASSEGGQPQHF.

The sample holds one count of this clone. This sequence joins TRBV6-1 and TRBJ1-1; no clear D. V was shortened by 4 bases and J by 0 bases, with 18 bases between the two germline ends. This CDR3 spans 17 amino acids. Per germline, CDR1 MNHNS and CDR2 SASEGT. CDR3 nucleotide sequence: TGTGCCAGCAGTGTTCAAAGTTATTTCAGGATGAACACTGAAGCTTTCTTT. Protein: CASSVQSYFRMNTEAFF.

This clone was seen a single time. This chain links TRBV18 with TRBJ1-1; 9 bases align to TRBD1. The CDR3 sequence is 15 residues long. Germline CDR1 and CDR2: KGHSH and LQKENI. With 3 bases clipped from V and 6 bases from J, the junction kept 8 bases outside the gene matches. CDR3: CASSPGTGSIAEAFF. The CDR3, as DNA: TGTGCCAGCTCACCCGGGACAGGGTCTATCGCTGAAGCTTTCTTT.

The table lists this clone with a count of one. The rearrangement joins TRBV19 to TRBJ1-1; perhaps TRBD1 as D (6 bases). Germline V gene data show CDR1 as LNHDA and CDR2 as SQIVND (reference sequence). CDR3 size: 13 residues. The germline V and J ends were trimmed by 3 bases and 7 bases, with 12 bases remaining between them. This chain's CDR3 is CASSMGGSSEAFF. In DNA, the CDR3 is TGTGCCAGTAGTATGGGGGGCTCGAGTGAAGCTTTCTTT.

This clone was counted a single time. The V call is TRBV12-5, the J call TRBJ2-2; D is perhaps TRBD2 (6 bases). The CDR3 is 16 residues long. Germline V CDR1 and CDR2: LGHNT, FRNRAP. Trimming took 1 base from V and 0 from J, leaving 9 bases between them. The CDR3, as DNA: TGTGCTAGTGGTTTGGGCGGGATGGCGAACACCGGGGAGCTGTTTTTT. This translates into CASGLGGMANTGELFF.

This clone was seen a single time. The chain combines TRBV9 with TRBJ2-6; the match to TRBD1 covers 7 bases. The germline V gene has CDR1 SGDLS and CDR2 YYNGEE. V shed 3 bases and J 0 bases; nucleotides not matched to a gene: 12. The CDR3 sequence is 19 residues long. The CDR3 DNA sequence: TGTGCCAGCAGCGATGCGACGGCCAGGGGGAGCTCTGGGGCCAACGTCCTGACTTTC. Encoded protein: CASSDATARGSSGANVLTF. Complete variable domain (other parts from reference TRBV9 and TRBJ2-6): DSGVTQTPKHLITATGQRVTLRCSPRSGDLSVYWYQQSLDQGLQFLIQYYNGEERAKGNILERFSAQQFPDLHSELNLSSLELGDSALYFCASSDATARGSSGANVLTFGAGSRLTVL.

The V call is TRBV7-2, the J call TRBJ1-5, with D possibly TRBD1 on 5 matching bases. The V end lost 2 bases, the J end lost 1 base, and 9 bases lay between the germline ends. The CDR3 consists of 15 residues. The germline gives CDR1 SGHTA, CDR2 FQGNSA. CDR3 DNA: TGTGCCAGCAGCTTACGGGGGATAAGCAATCAGCCCCAGCATTTT. Translating it yields CASSLRGISNQPQHF.

The DNA of the CDR3 is TGTGCCAGCAGTTTATTTGGTGCTGGCAATGAGCAGTTCTTC. Protein product: CASSLFGAGNEQFF. The chain carries TRBV27 and TRBJ2-1; D is ambiguous. Germline V CDR1 and CDR2: MNHEY, SMNVEV (reference sequence). The length of the CDR3 is 14 residues. V lost 1 base to trimming and J lost 6 bases, with 10 bases between them.

J is TRBJ2-7 and V is TRBV11-3; 8 bases fit TRBD1. V lost 4 bases and J lost 3; bases outside the gene matches: 2. The CDR3 sequence is 13 residues long. Germline V gene lookup returns CDR1 SGHNT and CDR2 YENEEA. As DNA, the CDR3 is TGTGCCAGCAGCTACGGACAGGGCTACGAGCAGTACTTC. Amino acid sequence: CASSYGQGYEQYF.